This TCR beta chain was identified in a study of glioma-infiltrating T cells after dendritic cell vaccination (dated by TCRdb to about 2016). General notes on the study: A cohort of 15 glioblastoma patients from Phase I and II dendritic cell vaccination trials was included, of whom 9 were newly diagnosed and 6 had recurrent disease. The vaccine consisted of monocyte-derived dendritic cells cultured about seven days with IL-4 and GM-CSF, then pulsed overnight with autologous tumor lysate. Survival after dendritic cell vaccination was correlated with TCR sequencing metrics such as TIL content and the overlap between tumor and blood repertoires. Patients received three intradermal dendritic cell vaccine injections at biweekly intervals in the arm below the axilla. Between 2003 and 2012, patients were given autologous tumor lysate-pulsed dendritic cell vaccination. In glioblastoma patients vaccinated with dendritic cells, deep sequencing of TCR beta CDR3 regions served to measure the amount of tumor-infiltrating lymphocytes and to compare repertoires between tumor and blood. The paper's findings and limits, for the study overall: Longer time to progression and overall survival after dendritic cell vaccination were predicted by higher estimated pretreatment TIL content. No direct relationship between TCR clonality and survival was found, suggesting that a diverse polyclonal response may matter. The three-group TCR overlap response model was described as speculative and requiring prospective validation. The cohort was small and heterogeneous, and full blood and tumor sets were available for few patients, with initial-recurrent tumor pairs available for even fewer patients.

Using the immunoSEQ assay, TCRB CDR3 regions were amplified from 2 to 2.5 micrograms of genomic DNA, or from all available DNA when less than that was on hand. Multiplex PCR used 60 forward primers for TCR V beta segments and 13 reverse primers for J beta segments. Synthetic control templates were spiked into each sample at limiting dilution to estimate reads per starting template. The Illumina HiSeq System generated 87 bp sequencing reads. Per the authors' processing: PCR and sequencing errors were removed by merging closely related sequences with a nearest neighbor algorithm. TCR overlap was defined as the percentage of unique tumor TCR beta sequences that were also found in the peripheral blood of the same patient. Here the immuneACCESS table is served through TCRdb, limited to in-frame sequences with V and J called. Missing clones are a known gap in these copies; in checked studies unresolved V genes cover under half, and the rest lacks a known reason. Clonal size and the V and J genes are those of that table, whereas D and trimming came from the DNA. This sample gives about 96,000 clones in total; 70% to 80% of them show up just once. The top ten constitute under 7% of the sample.

To be selected, patients needed enough residual fresh-frozen tumor tissue and more than two years of available survival data. Although molecular status otherwise differed among the glioblastoma patients, no patient had an isocitrate dehydrogenase mutation. PBMC were collected before vaccination, two weeks after the third vaccination, and at tumor progression when it occurred. The Qiagen DNeasy Blood extraction Kit was used to extract genomic DNA. Concerning this clone itself: The antigen it recognizes is unknown. No much larger clone is present one base from it, and per-base qualities are unavailable.

From the germline V gene, CDR1 is SQVTM and CDR2 is ANQGSEA. At the junction V is shortened by 7 bases and J by 9 bases; bases outside the gene matches: 4. From cysteine to phenylalanine, the CDR3 is 10 amino acids long. Solely the CDR3 DNA is kept, with 30 bases framed from the first base. Sequencing was performed on blood, taken before dendritic cell vaccination. The origin of this receptor is a human donor with glioblastoma. The chain employs TRBV29-1 and TRBJ2-3, and 7 junction bases match TRBD2. In nucleotide form, the sequence is TGCAGCGCGGGAGGTGACACGCAGTATTTT. It translates to CSAGGDTQYF.